Each of the 20 T cell receptor beta chains below was sequenced from the same sample in a study of beta chain features in type 1 diabetes. The isolated RNA, all of it, was reverse transcribed, so expressed TCRB transcripts were what got sequenced. The table came from immunoSEQ multiplex PCR; TCRdb's copy has only in-frame clones and leaves some out. The sample has 300,000 to 450,000 clones, over 9.5% seen once. The sequencing input was naive CD4+ T cells from blood. All receptors come from a man aged 18 to 30 in good health.

In its sample, this clone was seen a few times. The chain links TRBV4-1 to TRBJ2-1; D not certain. CDR1 and CDR2 (germline): MGHRA, YSYEKL. This CDR3 region has 16 residues. V lost 1 base and J 0 bases, leaving 10 bases between the germline ends. The CDR3 DNA sequence: TGCGCCAGCAGCCAAGCGCGCCGTGGCTCCTACAATGAGCAGTTCTTC. It codes for CASSQARRGSYNEQFF.

V gene TRBV6-1 combines with J gene TRBJ2-2; D not resolved. Germline V gives CDR1 MNHNS, CDR2 SASEGT. V lost 2 bases to trimming and J lost 1 base, with 5 bases between them. This CDR3 contains 14 residues. The DNA for the CDR3 is TGTGCCAGCAGTGAACTTTGGAACACCGGGGAGCTGTTTTTT. Translated, it gives CASSELWNTGELFF.

This clone was detected only a few times. J is TRBJ2-3 and V is TRBV10-3, with TRBD2 identical over 8 bases. J was trimmed by 4 bases and V by 6 bases; bases with no gene match: 6. This CDR3 has 14 amino acids. The germline V gene has CDR1 ENHRY and CDR2 SYGVKD. The CDR3 DNA is TGTGCCATCAGCCGCGGGCGGGGGGCAGATACGCAGTATTTT. It codes for CAISRGRGADTQYF.

This clone was counted between two and nine times. In nucleotides, the CDR3 is TGTGCCAGCAGCCCCGGACTAGCAGGGTACCAAGAGACCCAGTACTTC. Translation gives CASSPGLAGYQETQYF. The chain is built from TRBV5-4 and TRBJ2-5; the match to TRBD2 covers 8 bases. Germline V gene lookup returns CDR1 SGHNT and CDR2 YYREEE (reference sequence). J lost 0 bases, V lost 4 bases, and 8 bases had no gene match. The CDR3 runs to 16 residues.

This clone was found a few times. The genes are TRBV7-9 and TRBJ2-7; a possible D gene is TRBD1 (6 bases). The germline V gene has CDR1 SEHNR and CDR2 FQNEAQ (reference sequence). The CDR3 length is 14 residues. V dropped 5 bases and J dropped 3 bases, with 14 bases sitting between them. CDR3 DNA: TGTGCCAGCAGCGCACCGGGACAATACTACGAGCAGTACTTC. Translation: CASSAPGQYYEQYF.

This clone was detected many times. J is TRBJ2-5 and V is TRBV30; tentatively, D is TRBD2 (6 bases). Looked up from germline, CDR1 is GTSNPN and CDR2 is SVGIG (reference sequence). V lost 5 bases and J lost 2, with 15 bases in between. The length of the CDR3 is 14 residues. CDR3 loop: CAWGGGAVQETQYF. The CDR3 DNA reads TGTGCCTGGGGGGGAGGCGCGGTACAAGAGACCCAGTACTTC.

This clone was picked up a small number of times. The rearrangement uses TRBV7-6 and TRBJ2-7, with D uncertain. Trimming removed 5 bases from V and 0 bases from J, with 14 bases in between. This CDR3 region has 15 residues. CDR1 and CDR2 (germline): SGHVS, FNYEAQ. The DNA for the CDR3 is TGTGCCAGCAGCCCCCTGTACGAGAGCTCCTACGAGCAGTACTTC. Its translation is CASSPLYESSYEQYF. Supplemented by reference TRBV7-6 and TRBJ2-7, the full variable domain reads GAGVSQSPRYKVTKRGQDVALRCDPISGHVSLYWYRQALGQGPEFLTYFNYEAQQDKSGLPNDRFSAERPEGSISTLTIQRTEQRDSAMYRCASSPLYESSYEQYFGPGTRLTVT.

The genes are TRBV19 and TRBJ1-2; D not certain. Trimming removed 8 bases from V and 3 bases from J, with 16 bases in between. Germline V CDR1 and CDR2: LNHDA, SQIVND (reference sequence). This CDR3 comprises 14 residues. CDR3 in amino acids: CASFAVRPDYGYTF. The DNA for the CDR3 is TGTGCCAGTTTTGCGGTGCGACCGGACTATGGCTACACCTTC.

This clone has only a few counts. Other DNA sequences in this specimen translate into the identical CDR3. This chain uses TRBV5-1 with TRBJ1-2; D ambiguous. V was clipped by 5 bases and J by 8 bases, with 10 bases between them. The CDR3 runs to 11 residues. The germline CDR1 and CDR2 sequences are SGHRS and YFSETQ. CDR3 nucleotides: TGCGCCAGCAGTCTAGATTCGGGCTACACCTTC. Its protein is CASSLDSGYTF. Full variable domain (rest looked up from reference TRBV5-1 and TRBJ1-2): KAGVTQTPRYLIKTRGQQVTLSCSPISGHRSVSWYQQTPGQGLQFLFEYFSETQRNKGNFPGRFSGRQFSNSRSEMNVSTLELGDSALYLCASSLDSGYTFGSGTRLTVV.

The genes are TRBV18 and TRBJ1-3; D possibly corresponds to TRBD1 (5 bases). Germline values: CDR1 KGHSH, CDR2 LQKENI. The V gene lost 4 bases and the J gene lost 2 bases, with 15 bases spanning the gap. The CDR3 runs 16 residues. CDR3: CASSLENPGPGNTIYF. The CDR3 DNA is TGTGCCAGCTCACTGGAAAATCCAGGGCCTGGAAACACCATATATTTT.

The table lists this clone with a few counts. The DNA of the CDR3 is TGTGCCAGCAGCCAAGAACTCCTGAACTACGAGCAGTACTTC. Translated: CASSQELLNYEQYF. The chain has TRBV4-2 and TRBJ2-7, with D unresolved. CDR3 length: 14 residues. Trimming shortened V by 0 bases and J by 3 bases, and 9 bases separated the two germline ends. CDR1 is LGHNA, CDR2 YNFKEQ, per germline.

This clone appeared a few times. This chain joins TRBV7-3 and TRBJ1-2; no firm D call. Germline CDR1 and CDR2: SGHTA and FQGTGA. V lost 5 bases and J lost 3, with 16 bases in between. The CDR3 totals 15 residues. Written as DNA, the CDR3 is TGTGCCAGCAGCCCCGAGGCCACGGCCTACTATGGCTACACCTTC. It yields the protein CASSPEATAYYGYTF.

This clone was counted only a few times. V is TRBV19 and J is TRBJ2-5; the D gene is possibly TRBD1 (6 bases). Deletions cut 0 bases from V and 1 base from J, with 9 bases between. The CDR3 spans 15 residues. Per germline, CDR1 LNHDA and CDR2 SQIVND (reference sequence). In DNA, the CDR3 is TGTGCCAGTAGTATAGATCGGGACATCCAAGAGACCCAGTACTTC. It translates to CASSIDRDIQETQYF.

This clone has more than one count but fewer than ten. This chain uses TRBV7-3 with TRBJ1-2; D possibly corresponds to TRBD1 (5 bases). V lost 0 bases and J 4 bases, leaving 6 bases between the germline ends. Per germline, CDR1 SGHTA and CDR2 FQGTGA. This CDR3 has 13 residues. CDR3 bases: TGTGCCAGCAGCTTAACAGGGGCCTATGGCTACACCTTC. Its translation is CASSLTGAYGYTF.

The rearrangement links TRBV2 to TRBJ1-5, with no clear D. CDR3 size: 14 residues. Trimming removed 10 bases from V and 2 bases from J, with 15 bases in between. Germline V gene lookup returns CDR1 SNHLY and CDR2 FYNNEI. CDR3 sequence reads: CAKGNRGGNQPQHF. CDR3 sequence (DNA): TGTGCCAAGGGAAATCGGGGAGGCAATCAGCCCCAGCATTTT.

V is TRBV7-9 and J is TRBJ2-7; perhaps TRBD2 as D (6 bases). Per germline, CDR1 SEHNR and CDR2 FQNEAQ (reference sequence). Between the trimmed V and J ends, which lost 3 bases and 5 bases, there was a span of 11 bases. CDR3 length: 13 residues. The CDR3 sequence is CASSLWDSDEQYF. The CDR3 DNA reads TGTGCCAGCAGCTTGTGGGACTCGGACGAGCAGTACTTC.

V and J are TRBV28 and TRBJ2-7, with a possible D match to TRBD2 (6 bases). Germline V gives CDR1 MDHEN, CDR2 SYDVKM. Trimming shortened V by 1 base and J by 0 bases, and 25 bases separated the two germline ends. This CDR3 region has 20 residues. CDR3 amino acids: CASSLFAPTSYGGSSYEQYF. The CDR3 DNA sequence: TGTGCCAGCAGTTTATTTGCCCCGACTAGTTATGGGGGTAGCTCCTACGAGCAGTACTTC.

This clone was seen more than once but under ten times. V usage is TRBV14 and J usage is TRBJ2-3; perhaps TRBD1 as D (7 bases). The CDR3 runs to 17 residues. CDR1 and CDR2 from the germline V gene are SGHDN and FVKESK. Trimming took 4 bases from V and 1 from J, leaving 18 bases between them. CDR3 nucleotide sequence: TGTGCCAGCAGCCGAGGGTTGCGGAGGGGGCGCACAGATACGCAGTATTTT. Translated, it gives CASSRGLRRGRTDTQYF.

V usage is TRBV7-8 and J usage is TRBJ1-1; 9 bases are a match to TRBD1. With 3 bases clipped from V and 6 bases from J, the junction kept 8 bases outside the gene matches. Germline CDR1 SGHVS, CDR2 FQNEAQ. This CDR3 has 15 amino acids. The CDR3 loop reads CASSLNLGQGAEAFF. CDR3 DNA sequence: TGTGCCAGCAGCTTGAATTTGGGACAGGGTGCTGAAGCTTTCTTT.

The rearrangement uses TRBV7-9 and TRBJ1-4, with D unresolved. V was clipped by 5 bases and J by 2 bases, with 3 bases between them. The CDR3 is 12 amino acids. CDR1 and CDR2 (germline): SEHNR, FQNEAQ (reference sequence). CDR3 in amino acids: CASSLTNEKLFF. DNA of the CDR3: TGTGCCAGCAGCCTGACTAATGAAAAACTGTTTTTT. Complete variable domain (other parts from reference TRBV7-9 and TRBJ1-4): DTGVSQNPRHKITKRGQNVTFRCDPISEHNRLYWYRQTLGQGPEFLTYFQNEAQLEKSRLLSDRFSAERPKGSFSTLEIQRTEQGDSAMYLCASSLTNEKLFFGSGTQLSVL.